The text below deals with one T cell receptor beta chain. The sample belongs to a study of T-cell reconstitution after alpha-beta-depleted transplantation in children. Germline CDR1 and CDR2: SGHNT and YYREEE (reference sequence). V dropped 1 base and J dropped 5 bases, with 10 bases sitting between them. The CDR3 length is 14 residues. The TCRbeta library was prepared with unique molecular identifiers. TCRdb used MiXCR to reprocess the PCR reads, holding one entry per CDR3 protein. The sample holds roughly 300,000 distinct CDR3 sequences; about 9.9% are singletons and the top ten take around 22%. The chain links TRBV5-4 to TRBJ2-1; the D is unclear. The sequencing used peripheral blood, collected 180 days after TCRalphabeta/CD19-depleted stem cell transplant. This TCR derives from a male patient between 2 and 15 years old who had a stem cell transplant for chronic granulomatous disease, so the T cells may come from the graft donor. The CDR3 nucleotides are TGTGCCAGCAGCTTGCCCTTCCTTGACAATGAGCAGTTCTTC. Translated: CASSLPFLDNEQFF.